A selection of T cell receptor beta chains follows, all from one sample in a study of blood T cell repertoires in COVID-19. The table came from immunoSEQ multiplex PCR; TCRdb's copy has only in-frame clones and leaves some out. The sample has fewer than 80,000 clones, around 85% seen once. The sequencing sample was made of peripheral blood. Receptors originate from a man aged 30 to 39 with acute or convalescent COVID-19. Both conserved end residues are part of each CDR3. D genes are given only for firm matches. For some rows the clone size is stated as once, few or many, or as a class when expanded; others skip it.

j_call | d_call | clone_size | v_call | cdr3_aa | cdr3_nt
TRBJ1-3 | TRBD1 | NA | TRBV28 | CASRGTGRNTIYF | TGTGCCAGCAGGGGGACAGGTCGAAACACCATATATTTT
TRBJ2-6 | NA | few | TRBV28 | CASSLEGWSGANVLTF | TGTGCCAGCAGTTTGGAGGGATGGTCTGGGGCCAACGTCCTGACTTTC
TRBJ2-1 | TRBD2 | NA | TRBV9 | CASSPRLAGTARQFF | TGTGCCAGCAGCCCGAGACTAGCGGGAACCGCCCGGCAGTTCTTC
TRBJ1-6 | NA | NA | TRBV27 | CASSLEPTLPNSPLHF | TGTGCCAGCAGTTTAGAACCTACTTTACCTAATTCACCCCTCCACTTT
TRBJ2-1 | NA | NA | TRBV2 | CASAGGQPSSYNEQFF | TGTGCCAGCGCCGGAGGGCAACCGAGCTCCTACAATGAGCAGTTCTTC
TRBJ1-1 | NA | NA | TRBV7-2 | CASSLETRTEAFF | TGTGCCAGCAGCTTAGAAACACGAACTGAAGCTTTCTTT
TRBJ2-3 | TRBD2 | NA | TRBV19 | CASKTSGSVDTQYF | TGTGCCAGTAAGACTAGCGGGAGTGTAGATACGCAGTATTTT
TRBJ1-1 | NA | NA | TRBV9 | CASSAQTANTEAFF | TGTGCCAGCAGCGCCCAGACAGCGAACACTGAAGCTTTCTTT
TRBJ2-6 | NA | NA | TRBV28 | CASSFPGVSGANVLTF | TGTGCCAGCAGTTTCCCGGGAGTCTCCGGGGCCAACGTCCTGACTTTC
TRBJ1-1 | TRBD1 | once | TRBV5-1 | CASSPARGPNEAFF | TGCGCCAGCAGCCCCGCTAGGGGGCCCAATGAAGCTTTCTTT
TRBJ1-1 | NA | once | TRBV3-1/TRBV3-2 | CASSQAGAQSRTEAFF | TGTGCCAGCAGCCAGGCGGGGGCGCAATCAAGGACTGAAGCTTTCTTT
TRBJ2-7 | NA | once | TRBV28 | CASSPPSHSTSYEQYF | TGTGCCAGCAGTCCCCCCTCCCACAGCACGTCCTACGAGCAGTACTTC
TRBJ2-2 | NA | once | TRBV6-5 | CASGLPRNTGELFF | TGTGCCAGCGGACTGCCCCGGAACACCGGGGAGCTGTTTTTT
TRBJ2-3 | NA | NA | TRBV7-2 | CASSEGQSTDTQYF | TGTGCCAGCAGCGAAGGACAGAGCACAGATACGCAGTATTTT
TRBJ2-5 | TRBD2 | NA | TRBV5-8 | CASSSAERLAGGPQETQYF | TGTGCCAGCAGCTCCGCCGAGAGACTAGCGGGAGGGCCTCAAGAGACCCAGTACTTC
TRBJ2-1 | TRBD2 | NA | TRBV28 | CASSLRAGGGNNEQFF | TGTGCCAGCAGTTTACGAGCGGGAGGAGGTAACAATGAGCAGTTCTTC
TRBJ2-5 | NA | NA | TRBV12-3/TRBV12-4 | CASSLVVRETQYF | TGTGCCAGCAGTTTAGTAGTGAGGGAGACCCAGTACTTC
TRBJ1-1 | NA | NA | TRBV30 | CAWTDRSNTEAFF | TGTGCCTGGACCGACAGATCGAACACTGAAGCTTTCTTT
TRBJ2-1 | NA | NA | TRBV30 | CAWGRLAKQFF | TGTGCCTGGGGAAGGCTAGCGAAGCAGTTCTTC
TRBJ2-1 | TRBD2 | NA | TRBV5-1 | CASIHGTTNNEQFF | TGCGCCAGCATCCACGGGACTACAAACAATGAGCAGTTCTTC
TRBJ2-3 | TRBD2 | NA | TRBV9 | CASQGTKRVAGANTDTQYF | TGTGCCAGCCAGGGTACGAAGAGAGTCGCGGGAGCGAACACAGATACGCAGTATTTT
TRBJ2-7 | TRBD1 | NA | TRBV10-3 | CAIRSGTGVEEQYF | TGTGCCATCAGATCCGGGACAGGGGTCGAAGAGCAGTACTTC
TRBJ2-7 | TRBD2 | few | TRBV10-2 | CASSRTSGRAEQYF | TGCGCCAGCAGCCGGACTAGCGGGAGGGCCGAGCAGTACTTC
TRBJ2-7 | TRBD1 | NA | TRBV11-2 | CASSTKTGWGEQYF | TGTGCCAGCAGCACCAAGACAGGGTGGGGCGAGCAGTACTTC
TRBJ1-2 | NA | NA | TRBV27 | CASSLRSQPEYGYTF | TGTGCCAGCAGTTTACGGTCGCAACCCGAATATGGCTACACCTTC
TRBJ1-1 | TRBD1 | NA | TRBV3-1/TRBV3-2 | CASRQETGVGTEAFF | TGTGCCAGCAGACAAGAGACAGGGGTGGGCACTGAAGCTTTCTTT
TRBJ2-7 | TRBD2 | NA | TRBV7-2 | CASSLTSGSYEQYF | TGTGCCAGCAGCCTTACTAGCGGGAGTTACGAGCAGTACTTC
TRBJ2-1 | NA | once | TRBV4-1 | CASSQGAGTFYNEQFF | TGCGCCAGCAGCCAAGGGGCCGGGACTTTCTACAATGAGCAGTTCTTC
TRBJ2-1 | NA | NA | TRBV3-1/TRBV3-2 | CASSLNEVNEQFF | TGTGCCAGCAGCCTAAACGAGGTTAATGAGCAGTTCTTC
TRBJ2-5 | NA | NA | TRBV11-2 | CASSLSVRETQYF | TGTGCCAGCAGCTTATCGGTGAGGGAGACCCAGTACTTC
TRBJ2-1 | NA | NA | TRBV9 | CASTPTGIYYNEQFF | TGTGCCAGCACTCCAACAGGGATATATTACAATGAGCAGTTCTTC
TRBJ2-3 | NA | NA | TRBV13 | CASSSQGGSDTQYF | TGTGCCAGCAGCTCGCAGGGGGGTTCAGATACGCAGTATTTT
TRBJ1-5 | NA | NA | TRBV19 | CASSRPTDAYQPQHF | TGTGCCAGTAGCCGACCGACAGACGCATATCAGCCCCAGCATTTT
TRBJ1-5 | NA | NA | TRBV7-9 | CASSLARDGQPQHF | TGTGCCAGCAGCTTAGCCAGGGATGGTCAGCCCCAGCATTTT
TRBJ2-7 | NA | NA | TRBV2 | CASNGRGLEQYF | TGTGCCAGCAACGGGAGAGGTCTCGAGCAGTACTTC
TRBJ2-2 | NA | NA | TRBV4-1 | CATRAGPQDTGELFF | TGCGCCACGAGAGCAGGGCCCCAGGACACCGGGGAGCTGTTTTTT
TRBJ2-5 | NA | NA | TRBV7-9 | CASSPKETQYF | TGTGCCAGCAGCCCTAAGGAGACCCAGTACTTC
TRBJ2-2 | TRBD1 | NA | TRBV11-2 | CASSFSGTGDTGELFF | TGTGCCAGCAGCTTCTCCGGGACAGGGGATACCGGGGAGCTGTTTTTT
TRBJ2-7 | NA | NA | TRBV7-9 | CASSPPGGHSPYEQYF | TGTGCCAGCAGCCCCCCGGGGGGCCACTCGCCTTACGAGCAGTACTTC
TRBJ2-7 | TRBD1 | NA | TRBV27 | CASSLRGQGRYEQYF | TGTGCCAGCAGTTTAAGGGGGCAGGGCCGCTACGAGCAGTACTTC
TRBJ2-1 | TRBD2 | few | TRBV4-2 | CASSPRAGGYEQFF | TGTGCCAGCAGCCCACGTGCGGGAGGCTATGAGCAGTTCTTC
TRBJ2-3 | NA | NA | TRBV6-4 | CASSRVPASTDTQYF | TGTGCCAGCAGCAGGGTACCAGCTAGCACAGATACGCAGTATTTT
TRBJ2-1 | NA | NA | TRBV6-4 | CASTLAPDSYNEQFF | TGTGCCAGCACCCTAGCTCCCGACTCCTACAATGAGCAGTTCTTC
TRBJ1-2 | NA | once | TRBV2 | CASSAYGSSYGYTF | TGTGCCAGCAGTGCCTATGGGAGCTCTTATGGCTACACCTTC
TRBJ2-3 | TRBD1 | NA | TRBV29-1 | CSVVGPGQGATDTQYF | TGCAGCGTTGTGGGACCGGGACAGGGGGCTACAGATACGCAGTATTTT
TRBJ2-3 | NA | NA | TRBV5-1 | CASSLEGKSADTQYF | TGCGCCAGCAGCTTGGAGGGGAAGTCTGCAGATACGCAGTATTTT
TRBJ2-1 | NA | NA | TRBV12-2 | CASRLAKGIINEQFF | TGTGCAAGTCGCTTAGCGAAGGGGATAATCAATGAGCAGTTCTTC
TRBJ1-6 | NA | once | TRBV27 | CASSLAPLSSYNSPLHF | TGTGCCAGCAGCCTAGCCCCCCTGAGCTCCTATAATTCACCCCTCCACTTT
TRBJ2-7 | NA | NA | TRBV4-2 | CASKDWGSSYEQYF | TGTGCCAGCAAGGACTGGGGAAGCTCCTACGAGCAGTACTTC
TRBJ2-5 | TRBD2 | NA | TRBV24-1 | CATSDPAGSLQETQYF | TGTGCCACCAGTGATCCAGCGGGGTCTCTACAAGAGACCCAGTACTTC
TRBJ2-2 | TRBD1 | NA | TRBV7-8 | CASSLPRQGTPTGELFF | TGTGCCAGCAGCCTCCCGAGACAGGGGACCCCGACCGGGGAGCTGTTTTTT
TRBJ2-4 | TRBD2 | NA | TRBV19 | CASSSGRAKNIQYF | TGTGCCAGTAGTAGCGGGAGGGCCAAAAACATTCAGTACTTC
TRBJ2-6 | TRBD1 | NA | TRBV7-3 | CASSFTGAGANVLTF | TGTGCCAGCAGCTTTACAGGGGCGGGGGCCAACGTCCTGACTTTC
TRBJ1-5 | TRBD1 | NA | TRBV7-2 | CASSSQGVNQPQHF | TGTGCCAGCAGCTCCCAGGGGGTCAATCAGCCCCAGCATTTT
TRBJ1-1 | NA | NA | TRBV28 | CASSLAGGPTEAFF | TGTGCCAGCAGTTTGGCCGGGGGGCCAACTGAAGCTTTCTTT
TRBJ1-4 | TRBD1 | NA | TRBV11-2 | CASSAPRGQVEKLFF | TGTGCCAGCAGCGCCCCCCGAGGACAGGTTGAAAAACTGTTTTTT
TRBJ2-5 | TRBD2 | NA | TRBV5-1 | CASSSSGKETQYF | TGCGCCAGCAGCTCTAGCGGGAAAGAGACCCAGTACTTC
TRBJ2-1 | TRBD2 | once | TRBV27 | CASTLRTSGSGEQFF | TGTGCCAGCACCCTCCGGACTAGCGGGAGTGGTGAGCAGTTCTTC